These T cell receptor beta chains were read from a single sample in a study of shared clonotypes between healthy human individuals. Clones were sequenced by immunoSEQ multiplex PCR, and TCRdb holds only the in-frame ones, with some missing. The top ten clones hold around 13% of a sample with around 500,000 clones, roughly 80% of them seen once. The material sequenced was PBMCs. Receptors originate from a woman in her thirties or forties in good health. Some clones in this sample may be carry-over from other donors' samples. Both conserved end residues are part of each CDR3. The D gene is left open where the match is weak. The size entry is marked missing in some rows and otherwise reads once, few, many or a size class.

DNA,CDR3,D,J,size,V
TGTGCCAGCTCACATCCAGTAGCGGGAGGGGATGGTGAGCAGTTCTTC,CASSHPVAGGDGEQFF,TRBD2,TRBJ2-1,-,TRBV18
TGTGCCAGCAGCCCCAAAAGGACTAGCGGGAGGTCCTACGAGCAGTACTTC,CASSPKRTSGRSYEQYF,TRBD2,TRBJ2-7,-,TRBV9
TGTGCCAGCAGCGTAGATCCGACAGGGGTTGGGGAGCAGTACTTC,CASSVDPTGVGEQYF,TRBD1,TRBJ2-7,-,TRBV9
TGTGCCGCCCGGAGCACCGCAGGCACCGGGGAGCTGTTTTTT,CAARSTAGTGELFF,-,TRBJ2-2,-,TRBV28
TGTGCCATCAGTGAGTTCCAGGGTTGGCCCACTGAAGCTTTCTTT,CAISEFQGWPTEAFF,-,TRBJ1-1,-,TRBV10-3
TGTGCCAGCAGCAAGGACAGGGCGATCTACGAGCAGTACTTC,CASSKDRAIYEQYF,TRBD1,TRBJ2-7,-,TRBV11-1
TGTGCCACCAGCAGAGGGAAGACAGGGCTAGAGACCCAGTACTTC,CATSRGKTGLETQYF,TRBD1,TRBJ2-5,-,TRBV15
TGTGCCAGCTCACCAGGACAGGGATCAACCTACGAGCAGTACTTC,CASSPGQGSTYEQYF,TRBD1,TRBJ2-7,-,TRBV18
TGTGCCTGGGGAGGGGGGACTGAAGCTTTCTTT,CAWGGGTEAFF,-,TRBJ1-1,once,TRBV30
TGTGCCAGCAGCTTTAAGACAGGGGCGGGCACTGAAGCTTTCTTT,CASSFKTGAGTEAFF,TRBD1,TRBJ1-1,-,TRBV7-9
TGTGCCAGTAGCCCGACAGTGAACACTGAAGCTTTCTTT,CASSPTVNTEAFF,-,TRBJ1-1,-,TRBV19
TGTGCCAGCAGCTTCAGCGGAGCTTCCAATGAGCAGTTCTTC,CASSFSGASNEQFF,-,TRBJ2-1,-,TRBV5-6
TGCGCCAGCAGTAACGGGGGCGAAGGGGGCACCGGGGAGCTGTTTTTT,CASSNGGEGGTGELFF,-,TRBJ2-2,-,TRBV5-1
TGTGCCAGCAGCTCATACGACAGGGGAAACGAGCAGTACTTC,CASSSYDRGNEQYF,TRBD1,TRBJ2-7,few,TRBV7-9
TGTGCCAGCAGTCCGGGACTAGCGCTCCGCCTAGAGACCCAGTACTTC,CASSPGLALRLETQYF,TRBD2,TRBJ2-5,-,TRBV27
TGTGCCAGCCGGGACAGGGCCTACGAGCAGTACTTC,CASRDRAYEQYF,TRBD1,TRBJ2-7,-,TRBV6-5
TGCGCCAGCGGCGGTTCAGGAAACACCGGGGAGCTGTTTTTT,CASGGSGNTGELFF,-,TRBJ2-2,-,TRBV5-1
TGTGCCAGCAGTTGGCACCAAATTAGATCGAGGGGCTACACCTTC,CASSWHQIRSRGYTF,-,TRBJ1-2,-,TRBV28
TGCAGCCTGGAGGGGGAAGGGACTGAAGCTTTCTTT,CSLEGEGTEAFF,-,TRBJ1-1,-,TRBV29-1
TGCAGCGTGGCTGGGACAGGGGCCTACGAGCAGTACTTC,CSVAGTGAYEQYF,TRBD1,TRBJ2-7,-,TRBV29-1
TGTACCAGCAGCGTACAAGGGGGAGTCTCGAGGCGGTACTTC,CTSSVQGGVSRRYF,-,TRBJ2-7,-,TRBV11-2
TGTGCCAGTAGCGGCTCGGGACAGTCCTACGAGCAGTACTTC,CASSGSGQSYEQYF,TRBD1,TRBJ2-7,-,TRBV19
TGTGCCAGCAGAGCCGGGCCCCGCTCGGAAAAACTGTTCTTT,CASRAGPRSEKLFF,-,TRBJ1-4,few,TRBV2
TGTGCCACCATGGAGGGCGGATCCTACGAGCAGTACTTC,CATMEGGSYEQYF,-,TRBJ2-7,-,TRBV5-4
TGTGCCAGCAGCTCGACAGGGCGGACTGAAGCTTTCTTT,CASSSTGRTEAFF,TRBD1,TRBJ1-1,-,TRBV7-8
TGTGCCAGCAGCTTGGGTGGAGTCGGGGGGAGTGTTGAGCAGTTCTTC,CASSLGGVGGSVEQFF,TRBD2,TRBJ2-1,-,TRBV5-4
TGCAGCGTTGAAGAGGCAGCCAGGAAAGGTACCGAGCAGTACTTC,CSVEEAARKGTEQYF,-,TRBJ2-7,-,TRBV29-1
TGTGCCAGCAGCGTCCGAGGGCCTACAGGGGGCGAGCAGTACTTC,CASSVRGPTGGEQYF,TRBD1,TRBJ2-7,-,TRBV7-8
TGTGCCAGCAGCTTGGACATGTTGGGCTACACCTTC,CASSLDMLGYTF,-,TRBJ1-2,-,TRBV6-5
TGTGCCAGCAGCCATATGGGGACCGAAGCTTTCTTT,CASSHMGTEAFF,-,TRBJ1-1,-,TRBV14
TGTGCCACCAGCAGGGACAGGGGGCCCTATGGCCACACCTTC,CATSRDRGPYGHTF,TRBD1,TRBJ1-2,-,TRBV15
TGTGCCAGCAGGGCCCGGGGCAGCGGGGCGGGCGAGCAGTACTTC,CASRARGSGAGEQYF,TRBD2,TRBJ2-7,-,TRBV7-9
TGTGCCAGCAGCCCCCGAGCGGGACAGGGGACGTACGAGCAGTACTTC,CASSPRAGQGTYEQYF,TRBD1,TRBJ2-7,once,TRBV7-8
TGCAGCGTTGTCAGGAGAAACTACGAGCAGTACTTC,CSVVRRNYEQYF,-,TRBJ2-7,-,TRBV29-1
TGTGCCAGTAGGCTAGCGGGAGGAACCGGGGAGCTGTTTTTT,CASRLAGGTGELFF,TRBD2,TRBJ2-2,many,TRBV19
TGTGCCAGCAGCGCGCGCCCTAGCGGGATTGGCGTCTACGAGCAGTACTTC,CASSARPSGIGVYEQYF,TRBD2,TRBJ2-7,-,TRBV7-9
TGTGCCAGCAGCCAGAGACAGAACACAGATACGCAGTATTTT,CASSQRQNTDTQYF,-,TRBJ2-3,-,TRBV7-3
TGTGCCACCAGCAAGAGCCTCCACGAGCAGTACTTC,CATSKSLHEQYF,-,TRBJ2-7,-,TRBV15
TGTGCCAGCAGTCACGGGACTAACTACGAGCAGTACTTC,CASSHGTNYEQYF,TRBD2,TRBJ2-7,-,TRBV6-1
TGTGCCAGCACAGGACAGACGGACACTGAAGCTTTCTTT,CASTGQTDTEAFF,-,TRBJ1-1,-,TRBV2